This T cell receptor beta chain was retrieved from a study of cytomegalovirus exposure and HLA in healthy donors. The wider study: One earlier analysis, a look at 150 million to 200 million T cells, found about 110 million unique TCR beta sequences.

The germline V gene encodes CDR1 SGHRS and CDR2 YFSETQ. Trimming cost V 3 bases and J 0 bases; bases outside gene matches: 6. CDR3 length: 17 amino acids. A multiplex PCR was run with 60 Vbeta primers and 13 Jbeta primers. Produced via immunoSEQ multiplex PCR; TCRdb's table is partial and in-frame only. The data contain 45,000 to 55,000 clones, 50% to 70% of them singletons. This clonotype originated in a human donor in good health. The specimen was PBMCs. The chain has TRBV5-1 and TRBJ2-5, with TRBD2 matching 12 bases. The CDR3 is CASSWALAGGYQETQYF. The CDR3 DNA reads TGCGCCAGCAGCTGGGCGCTAGCGGGGGGGTACCAAGAGACCCAGTACTTC.